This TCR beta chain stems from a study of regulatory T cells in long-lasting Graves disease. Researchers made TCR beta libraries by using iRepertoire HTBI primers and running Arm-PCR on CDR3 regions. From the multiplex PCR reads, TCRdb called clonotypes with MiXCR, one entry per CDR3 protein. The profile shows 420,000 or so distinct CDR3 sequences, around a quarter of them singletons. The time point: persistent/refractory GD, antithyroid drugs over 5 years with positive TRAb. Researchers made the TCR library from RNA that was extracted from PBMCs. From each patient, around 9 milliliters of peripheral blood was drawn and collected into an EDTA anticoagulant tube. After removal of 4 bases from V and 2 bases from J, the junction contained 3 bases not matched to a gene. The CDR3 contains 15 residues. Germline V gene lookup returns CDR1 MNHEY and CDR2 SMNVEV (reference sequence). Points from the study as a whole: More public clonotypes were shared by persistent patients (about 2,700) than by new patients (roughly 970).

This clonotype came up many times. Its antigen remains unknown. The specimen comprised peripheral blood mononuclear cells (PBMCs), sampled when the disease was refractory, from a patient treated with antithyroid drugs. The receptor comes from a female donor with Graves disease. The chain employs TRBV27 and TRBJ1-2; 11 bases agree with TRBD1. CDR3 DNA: TGTGCCAGCAGTTCAGGACAGGGGGCGAACTATGGCTACACCTTC. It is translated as CASSSGQGANYGYTF.